This TCR beta chain appears in the sequencing data of a study of Graves' ophthalmopathy and Graves' hyperthyroidism. General observations from the study: Ophthalmopathy progression was predicted by the model at approximately 71% sensitivity and less than 75% specificity. In blood appeared most of the expanded thyroid clonotypes whose frequency exceeded 0.001.

Excluded: other autoimmune disease, uncontrolled infection, pregnancy or lactation. Diagnosis relied on clinical symptoms, serum thyroxine, TRAb, thyroid ultrasound and orbital computed tomography. Amplifying from RNA transcripts, the study obtained TCR beta CDR3 regions. The first round was an RT-PCR with HTBI primers, and the second round was a multiplex PCR. TCRdb recomputed calls from the multiplex PCR reads with MiXCR, one row per CDR3 protein. The top ten clones hold approximately 12% of a sample with over a million distinct CDR3 sequences, 35% to 45% of them seen once. Germline V lookup: CDR1 MGHDK, CDR2 SYGVNS. Trimming removed 5 bases at V and 4 bases at J, with 20 bases between. The CDR3 covers 16 residues. On this clonotype itself: What it binds is not known.

The sample comprised peripheral blood or thyroid tissue (not recorded which). The receptor comes from an adult man with Graves' hyperthyroidism. J is TRBJ1-2 and V is TRBV25-1; perhaps TRBD1 as D (5 bases). This CDR3 is CASSPRPGGGAYGYTF. The CDR3 region has the DNA TGTGCCAGCAGTCCTCGACCCGGTGGGGGTGCCTATGGCTACACCTTC.